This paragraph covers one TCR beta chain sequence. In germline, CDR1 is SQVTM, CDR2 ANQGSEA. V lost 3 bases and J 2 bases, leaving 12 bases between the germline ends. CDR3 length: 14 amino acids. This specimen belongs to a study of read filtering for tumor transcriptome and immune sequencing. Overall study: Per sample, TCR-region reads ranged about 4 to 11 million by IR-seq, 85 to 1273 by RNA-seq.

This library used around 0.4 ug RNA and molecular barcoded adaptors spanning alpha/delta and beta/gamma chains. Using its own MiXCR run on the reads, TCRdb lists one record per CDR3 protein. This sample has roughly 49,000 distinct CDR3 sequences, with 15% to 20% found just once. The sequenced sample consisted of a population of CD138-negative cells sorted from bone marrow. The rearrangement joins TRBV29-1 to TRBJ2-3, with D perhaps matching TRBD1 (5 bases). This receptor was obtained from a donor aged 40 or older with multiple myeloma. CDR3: CSVDPMGPTDTQYF. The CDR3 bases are TGCAGCGTTGACCCTATGGGGCCCACAGATACGCAGTATTTT.